The 3 T cell receptor beta chains presented below share a single source sample, sequenced in a study of Ad26.COV2.S vaccination and SARS-CoV-2 variants (dated by TCRdb to about 2021). The treatment or condition label, read with the paper, signifies: roughly 20 received Ad26.COV2.S at low or high dose, single or two shots; roughly five received placebo; per-sample allocation not given. Repertoires of vaccine and placebo recipients were sequenced from samples taken on day 63 after the first injection. Preparation of the library involved the immunoSEQ multiplex PCR assay. TCRdb obtained this table from immuneACCESS and retained in-frame rearrangements with V and J assigned. These tables miss some clones; where compared with another copy, unresolved V genes account for less than half of the shortfall, and the remainder is unexplained. The sample data list roughly 420,000 clones, and 85% to 90% of these were observed just once. The ten largest account for over 2% of the sample.

Sequencing used peripheral blood, obtained in a trial of Ad26.COV2.S vaccine versus placebo. Receptors originate from a person between 18 and 65 years old who received the Ad26.COV2.S COVID-19 vaccine or a placebo.

The gene calls are TRBV7-3 and TRBJ2-1; D may be TRBD1 (6 bases). Germline V gene data show CDR1 as SGHTA and CDR2 as FQGTGA. V was shortened by 1 base and J by 12 bases, with 13 bases between the two germline ends. The CDR3 consists of 13 residues. The DNA of the CDR3 is TGTGCCAGCAGCTTAAGGCGAGGGACATCGCAGTTCTTC. It specifies CASSLRRGTSQFF. Variable domain in full (rest from reference TRBV7-3 and TRBJ2-1): GAGVSQTPSNKVTEKGKYVELRCDPISGHTALYWYRQSLGQGPEFLIYFQGTGAADDSGLPNDRFFAVRPEGSVSTLKIQRTERGDSAVYLCASSLRRGTSQFFGPGTRLTVL.

V usage is TRBV7-9 and J usage is TRBJ2-7; possibly TRBD1 for D (6 bases). V was trimmed by 5 bases and J by 6 bases, leaving 14 bases between them. This CDR3 has 13 residues. From germline, CDR1 is SEHNR and CDR2 FQNEAQ (reference sequence). CDR3 protein: CASSQQGGSEQYV. The CDR3, as DNA: TGTGCCAGCAGCCAACAGGGTGGAAGCGAGCAGTACGTC.

V usage is TRBV6-2 or TRBV6-3 and J usage is TRBJ2-7; tentatively, D is TRBD1 or TRBD2 (5 bases each). CDR3 length: 15 amino acids. The V end lost 2 bases, the J end lost 6 bases, and 17 bases lay between the germline ends. Germline V lookup: CDR1 MNHEY, CDR2 SVGEGT. Written as DNA, the CDR3 is TGTGCCAGCAGTTACCCCAGGACTCCTGGGGCCGAGCAGTACTTC. Translated, it gives CASSYPRTPGAEQYF.